This T cell receptor beta chain was captured by sequencing in a study of T cells in Graves' hyperthyroidism and ophthalmopathy. Points from the study as a whole: Ophthalmopathy stood apart from stable hyperthyroidism in a 13 V-J model.

This clonotype was picked up many times. What it binds is not known. Germline-derived CDR1 and CDR2 are SGHTS and YDEGEE. V dropped 4 bases and J dropped 2 bases, with 10 bases sitting between them. This CDR3 has 14 residues. Amplification yielded TCR beta CDR3 regions, with RNA transcripts as the source. The TCR CDR3 was amplified in a first-round RT-PCR using the HTBI primer set. TCRdb ran MiXCR on the multiplex PCR reads and lists one entry per CDR3 protein. The profile shows more than 500,000 distinct CDR3 sequences, roughly a sixth of them singletons. V usage is TRBV5-8 and J usage is TRBJ1-3, with D uncertain. Sequenced sample: blood. The receptor's source is a woman aged 25 to 39 with Graves' ophthalmopathy. CDR3 nucleotide sequence: TGTGCCAGCAGCCTACCGTGGGCTGGAAACACCATATATTTT. This encodes CASSLPWAGNTIYF.